The next 9 T cell receptor beta chains were all read from a single sample in a study of human T cells and chemical hapten exposure. The time point denotes: patch test 1, 2 weeks after DPC sensitization. Treatment indicated: therapeutic diphenylcyclopropenone sensitization with weekly scalp DPC. TCRdb analysed the RACE reads with MiXCR anew, one entry per CDR3 protein. The data contain 65,000 to 85,000 distinct CDR3 sequences, about a tenth of them singletons. The sequencing used whole blood, collected in connection with sensitization to the hapten diphenylcyclopropenone (DPC). The receptor set was obtained from a woman aged 45-65 years with alopecia areata. Some clones in this sample may be carry-over from other donors' samples.

In its sample, this clonotype was seen a few times. The genes are TRBV20-1 and TRBJ2-1; TRBD2 might be the D (5 bases). Germline values: CDR1 DFQATT, CDR2 SNEGSKA (reference sequence). The CDR3 is 14 amino acids. Trimming stripped 6 bases from V and 0 bases from J, with 12 bases between. CDR3 protein: CSATSGSSYNEQFF. CDR3 coding DNA: TGCAGTGCGACGAGCGGTAGCTCCTACAATGAGCAGTTCTTC.

This clonotype was seen at least ten times. As the CDR3 is not closed by the conserved phenylalanine or tryptophan, this likely results from a read error. J is TRBJ2-5 and V is TRBV11-2; the D gene is possibly TRBD1 (6 bases). The germline V gene has CDR1 SGHAT and CDR2 FQNNGV. The V end was cut by 2 bases, the J end by 3 bases, with 13 bases between. The CDR3 is 15 residues long. For the CDR3, the DNA is TGTGCCAGCAGCTTATCAGGGGCAGCCAAAGAGACCCAGTACTCC. Translating it yields CASSLSGAAKETQYS.

This clonotype showed up many times. The rearrangement joins TRBV5-1 to TRBJ1-6; maybe TRBD1 (6 bases). The CDR3 is made up of 14 amino acids. CDR1 is SGHRS and CDR2 is YFSETQ in the germline V gene. V was cut by 5 bases and J by 7 bases, with 13 bases left in between. This CDR3 reads CASSPHQGNSPLHF. The CDR3, as DNA: TGCGCCAGCAGTCCCCACCAGGGGAATTCACCCCTCCACTTT. The whole variable domain, remainder taken from reference TRBV5-1 and TRBJ1-6, is KAGVTQTPRYLIKTRGQQVTLSCSPISGHRSVSWYQQTPGQGLQFLFEYFSETQRNKGNFPGRFSGRQFSNSRSEMNVSTLELGDSALYLCASSPHQGNSPLHFGNGTRLTVT.

This clonotype has more than one count but fewer than ten. The rearrangement links TRBV5-5 to TRBJ1-6; the match to TRBD1 covers 8 bases. CDR3 length: 16 residues. Looked up from germline, CDR1 is SGHKS and CDR2 is YYEKEE (reference sequence). V dropped 4 bases and J dropped 8; count of bases not matched to a gene: 11. CDR3: CASSRAPTGVDSPLHF. CDR3 DNA: TGTGCCAGCAGCCGGGCCCCGACAGGGGTGGATTCACCCCTCCACTTT.

Ten or more counts support this clonotype. The chain employs TRBV11-2 and TRBJ2-1, with no clear D. Germline V lookup: CDR1 SGHAT, CDR2 FQNNGV. The CDR3 extends over 14 amino acids. Trimming stripped 6 bases from V and 9 bases from J, with 18 bases between. CDR3 sequence reads: CASRKFEGRGEQFF. In nucleotides, the CDR3 is TGTGCCAGCAGGAAATTCGAAGGTCGAGGTGAGCAGTTCTTC.

The chain couples TRBV5-1 to TRBJ1-1, with 8 bases identical to TRBD1. The CDR3 covers 15 residues. In germline, CDR1 is SGHRS, CDR2 YFSETQ. The trim removed 3 bases at V and 8 bases at J, leaving 12 bases unmatched. CDR3 region: CASSWDRTQILEAFF. CDR3 sequence (DNA): TGCGCCAGCAGCTGGGACAGGACACAGATCCTAGAAGCTTTCTTT. Drawing the rest from reference TRBV5-1 and TRBJ1-1, the complete variable domain is KAGVTQTPRYLIKTRGQQVTLSCSPISGHRSVSWYQQTPGQGLQFLFEYFSETQRNKGNFPGRFSGRQFSNSRSEMNVSTLELGDSALYLCASSWDRTQILEAFFGQGTRLTVV.

The chain joins TRBV10-2 to TRBJ2-7; 14 nucleotides line up with TRBD2. Per germline, CDR1 WSHSY and CDR2 SAAADI. The CDR3 runs to 15 residues. The J segment lost 5 bases and the V segment lost 6 bases, leaving 6 bases of the junction unmatched. CDR3 DNA: TGCGCCAGCAGCGTTGGGACTAGCGGGAGCAACGAGCAGTACTTC. Translation: CASSVGTSGSNEQYF.

The V call is TRBV28, the J call TRBJ1-5, with 10 positions matching TRBD1. The germline V gene encodes CDR1 MDHEN and CDR2 SYDVKM. The CDR3 length is 17 residues. Trimming removed 3 bases from V and 3 bases from J; junction bases left unmatched: 8. The CDR3 sequence: CASSFPGTGAINQPQHF. The DNA of the CDR3 is TGTGCCAGCAGTTTTCCCGGGACAGGGGCCATCAATCAGCCCCAGCATTTT.

This chain links TRBV5-1 with TRBJ2-7, with unresolved D. Germline V gives CDR1 SGHRS, CDR2 YFSETQ. The CDR3 length is 14 residues. Trimming stripped 0 bases from V and 2 bases from J, with 9 bases between. This chain's CDR3 is CASSLVVQPYEQYF. The DNA of the CDR3 is TGCGCCAGCAGCTTGGTGGTACAGCCCTACGAGCAGTACTTC.